This T cell receptor (beta chain) was recovered during a study of cytomegalovirus exposure and HLA in healthy donors. Study observations and caveats: Segments of the TCR beta V type were, in most cases, productive about 90% or about 30% of the time in an earlier analysis. The study put 160 or so TCR beta chains on its list as cytomegalovirus-associated. Highest at DRB1 and lowest at HLA-C, TCR association rates differed among HLA loci in a later analysis. Analysis was performed later, and it showed HLA-associated TCR beta chains to be more clonally expanded than equally common others.

In the case of this clone: Its specificity is not known.

The CDR3 extends over 16 amino acids. Germline lookup yields CDR1 SNHLY and CDR2 FYNNEI. V lost 7 bases and J 0 bases, leaving 13 bases between the germline ends. The primer mix had 60 Vbeta and 13 Jbeta primers. Only in-frame clones appear in the TCRdb table, and some are missing; sequencing was by immunoSEQ multiplex PCR. Listed are about 130,000 clones; 1.5% to 2% falls within the top ten. The clonotype originates from a woman between 55 and 75 years old in good health and CMV-seronegative. The V gene is TRBV2, the J gene TRBJ2-6; D ambiguous. Sequenced input: PBMCs. The CDR3 DNA sequence: TGTGCCAGCACCATACAAGATAACTCTGGGGCCAACGTCCTGACTTTC. This translates into CASTIQDNSGANVLTF.